This entry describes one TCR beta chain. The antigen is unknown. The data derive from a study of cytomegalovirus exposure and HLA in healthy donors. Study information: Earlier sequencing of about 179 million T cells yielded fewer than 140 million unique TCR beta sequences. Points from the study as a whole: Later on, analysis showed that most CMV-associated TCR beta chains appeared to be HLA-restricted.

The PCR employed 60 Vbeta primers together with 13 Jbeta primers. Data came from immunoSEQ multiplex PCR; TCRdb stores just in-frame clones and leaves some out. The sample gives about 180,000 clones, about 80% of which show up once; more than 0.4% is in the top ten. This clonotype originated in a woman between 50 and 59 years old in good health and CMV-seronegative. What was sequenced was PBMCs.

Here the CDR3 reads CAISGGGMDEQFF. CDR3 bases: TGTGCCATCAGTGGGGGCGGGATGGATGAGCAGTTCTTC. The chain couples TRBV10-3 to TRBJ2-1, with a tentative D call TRBD2 (6 bases). In germline, CDR1 is ENHRY, CDR2 SYGVKD. The V end was cut by 4 bases, the J end by 8 bases, with 12 bases between. This CDR3 has 13 residues.